Presented here are 9 T cell receptor beta chains from one specimen sequenced in a study of cytomegalovirus exposure and HLA in healthy donors. Primers: 60 Vbeta forward and 13 Jbeta reverse. Some clones are missing from TCRdb's copy, which holds only in-frame ones; the method was immunoSEQ multiplex PCR. In the table there are over 100,000 clones, nearly 80% of which are singletons. The specimen was PBMCs. The receptor set was obtained from a woman in her twenties or thirties in good health and CMV-seropositive.

The V and J genes are TRBV18 and TRBJ2-7; TRBD1 aligns across 7 bases. Germline CDR1 reads KGHSH; CDR2 reads LQKENI. After removal of 3 bases from V and 0 bases from J, the junction contained 5 bases not matched to a gene. This CDR3 comprises 15 residues. CDR3 DNA: TGTGCCAGCTCACCGAGGGACAGCTACTCCTACGAGCAGTACTTC. Amino acids: CASSPRDSYSYEQYF.

The chain uses TRBV7-2 and TRBJ1-2; D might be TRBD1 (5 bases). Germline V gives CDR1 SGHTA, CDR2 FQGNSA. Trimming removed 1 base from V and 4 bases from J, with 7 bases in between. This CDR3 region has 13 residues. The DNA for the CDR3 is TGTGCCAGCAGCTTAGGACAGTTCTATGGCTACACCTTC. This sequence encodes CASSLGQFYGYTF. The full variable domain, its missing parts supplied by reference TRBV7-2 and TRBJ1-2, is GAGVSQSPSNKVTEKGKDVELRCDPISGHTALYWYRQSLGQGLEFLIYFQGNSAPDKSGLPSDRFSAERTGGSVSTLTIQRTQQEDSAVYLCASSLGQFYGYTFGSGTRLTVV.

The CDR3 sequence: CASSRRQADTQYF. For the CDR3, the DNA is TGTGCCAGCAGTCGCCGACAGGCCGATACGCAGTATTTT. The chain joins TRBV27 to TRBJ2-3; tentatively, D is TRBD1 (6 bases). V shed 5 bases and J shed 6 bases, with 12 bases lying between them. CDR1 is MNHEY, CDR2 SMNVEV, per germline (reference sequence). The CDR3 is 13 amino acids.

This chain links TRBV7-9 with TRBJ2-3; 7 bases align to TRBD2. The junction had 13 bases not matched to a gene; V was cut back by 5 bases and J by 14 bases. The CDR3 has 13 residues. CDR1 and CDR2 from the germline V gene are SEHNR and FQNEAQ (reference sequence). Here the CDR3 DNA reads TGTGCCAGCAGCGACACGCTAGCGGATGTCAGGTATTTT. Translating it yields CASSDTLADVRYF. The full variable domain, completed using reference TRBV7-9 and TRBJ2-3, is DTGVSQNPRHKITKRGQNVTFRCDPISEHNRLYWYRQTLGQGPEFLTYFQNEAQLEKSRLLSDRFSAERPKGSFSTLEIQRTEQGDSAMYLCASSDTLADVRYFGPGTRLTVL.

V and J are TRBV7-9 and TRBJ1-2; possible D gene TRBD1, 6 bases. The V end lost 4 bases, the J end lost 6 bases, and 21 bases lay between the germline ends. CDR3 size: 16 residues. The germline V gene has CDR1 SEHNR and CDR2 FQNEAQ (reference sequence). The CDR3 region has the DNA TGTGCCAGCAGCTCCTGGACCACAACAGGGATCAATGGCTACACCTTC. Amino acids: CASSSWTTTGINGYTF.

This chain uses TRBV27 with TRBJ2-2, with D unclear. This CDR3 comprises 12 residues. V dropped 3 bases and J dropped 6 bases, with 5 bases sitting between them. Per germline, CDR1 MNHEY and CDR2 SMNVEV (reference sequence). CDR3 coding DNA: TGTGCCAGCAGTTTCCCTTCCGGGGAGCTGTTTTTT. This gives the protein CASSFPSGELFF.

The chain links TRBV10-3 to TRBJ2-7, with a possible D match to TRBD1 (6 bases). V lost 7 bases and J 6 bases, leaving 10 bases between the germline ends. CDR3 size: 11 residues. Germline-derived CDR1 and CDR2 are ENHRY and SYGVKD. CDR3 amino acids: CAINTGLEQYF. CDR3 coding DNA: TGTGCCATCAATACAGGGCTCGAGCAGTACTTC.

The chain uses TRBV6-1 and TRBJ2-5, with TRBD2 identical over 10 bases. Germline CDR1 and CDR2: MNHNS and SASEGT. This CDR3 has 14 amino acids. Unmatched junction bases numbered 2, after V lost 2 bases and J lost 5 bases. The CDR3 DNA reads TGTGCCAGCAGTGAATCGGGACTAGCGGAGACCCAGTACTTC. Protein sequence: CASSESGLAETQYF.

Concerning this clone itself: This CDR3 is also generated by other DNA sequences in the sample. The chain employs TRBV9 and TRBJ2-3; D perhaps matches TRBD2 (7 bases). With 5 bases removed from V and 3 bases from J, the gap between germline ends came to 16 bases. CDR3 length equals 15 residues. CDR1 is SGDLS, CDR2 YYNGEE, per germline. CDR3 bases: TGTGCCAGCAGTCCCAGGGAGGGGGGTACAGATACGCAGTATTTT. As protein: CASSPREGGTDTQYF.